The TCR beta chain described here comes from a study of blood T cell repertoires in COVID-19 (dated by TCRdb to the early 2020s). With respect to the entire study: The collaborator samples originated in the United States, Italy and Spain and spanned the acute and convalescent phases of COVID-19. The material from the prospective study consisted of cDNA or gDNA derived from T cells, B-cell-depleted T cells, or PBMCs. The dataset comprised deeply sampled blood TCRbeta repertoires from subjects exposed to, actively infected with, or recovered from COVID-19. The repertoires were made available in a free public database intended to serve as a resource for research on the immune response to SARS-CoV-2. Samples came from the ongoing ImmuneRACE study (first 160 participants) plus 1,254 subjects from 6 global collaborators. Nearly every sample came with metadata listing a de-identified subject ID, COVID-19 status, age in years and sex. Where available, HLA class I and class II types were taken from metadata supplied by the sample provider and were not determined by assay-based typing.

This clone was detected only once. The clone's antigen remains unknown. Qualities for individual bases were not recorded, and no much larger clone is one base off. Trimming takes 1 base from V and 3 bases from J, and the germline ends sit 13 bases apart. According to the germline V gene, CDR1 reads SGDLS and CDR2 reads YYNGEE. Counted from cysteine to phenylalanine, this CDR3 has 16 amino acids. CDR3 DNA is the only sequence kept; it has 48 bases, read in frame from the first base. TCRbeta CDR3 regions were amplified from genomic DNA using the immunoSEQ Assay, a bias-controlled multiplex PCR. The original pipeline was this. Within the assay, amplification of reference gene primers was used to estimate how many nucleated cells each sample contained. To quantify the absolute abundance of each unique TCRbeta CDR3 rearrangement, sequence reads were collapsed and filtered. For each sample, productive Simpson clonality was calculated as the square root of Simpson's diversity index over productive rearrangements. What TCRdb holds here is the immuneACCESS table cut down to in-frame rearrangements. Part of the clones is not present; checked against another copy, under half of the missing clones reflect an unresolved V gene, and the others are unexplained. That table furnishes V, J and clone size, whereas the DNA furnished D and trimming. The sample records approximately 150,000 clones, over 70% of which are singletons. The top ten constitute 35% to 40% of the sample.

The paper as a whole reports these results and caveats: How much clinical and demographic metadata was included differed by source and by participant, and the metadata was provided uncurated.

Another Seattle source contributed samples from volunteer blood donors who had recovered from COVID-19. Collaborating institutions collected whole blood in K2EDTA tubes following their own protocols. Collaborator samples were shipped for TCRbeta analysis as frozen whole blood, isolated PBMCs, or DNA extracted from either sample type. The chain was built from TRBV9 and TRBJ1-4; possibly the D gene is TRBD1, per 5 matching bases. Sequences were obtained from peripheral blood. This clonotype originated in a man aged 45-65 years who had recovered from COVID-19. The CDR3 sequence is CASSVQGIRANEKLFF. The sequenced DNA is TGTGCCAGCAGCGTACAGGGAATTAGGGCTAATGAAAAACTGTTTTTT. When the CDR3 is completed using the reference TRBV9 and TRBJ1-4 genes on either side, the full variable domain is DSGVTQTPKHLITATGQRVTLRCSPRSGDLSVYWYQQSLDQGLQFLIQYYNGEERAKGNILERFSAQQFPDLHSELNLSSLELGDSALYFCASSVQGIRANEKLFFGSGTQLSVL.